One and the same sample provided the 21 T cell receptor beta chains below, sequenced in a study of identical twins. TCRdb re-analysed the 5' RACE reads in MiXCR, keeping a single row per CDR3 protein. Among about 700,000 distinct CDR3 sequences listed, around 6.1% were seen once. The source material was naive T cells sorted from blood. These receptors all stem from a man between 18 and 35 years old in good health.

This clonotype was counted many times. The rearrangement links TRBV20-1 to TRBJ2-1; weak D call: TRBD2 (6 bases). Deletions cut 6 bases from V and 5 bases from J, with 17 bases between. The CDR3 is made up of 14 amino acids. Germline loops: CDR1 DFQATT, CDR2 SNEGSKA (reference sequence). The CDR3 reads CSAVGEELHNEQFF. Here the CDR3 DNA reads TGCAGTGCGGTCGGGGAGGAACTCCACAATGAGCAGTTCTTC.

This chain uses TRBV29-1 with TRBJ2-3, with TRBD1 matching over 10 bases. This CDR3 region has 15 residues. The germline V gene encodes CDR1 SQVTM and CDR2 ANQGSEA. After removal of 3 bases from V and 4 bases from J, the junction contained 7 bases not matched to a gene. The CDR3 protein is CSVEPPGQGPDTQYF. The CDR3, as DNA: TGCAGCGTTGAGCCCCCGGGACAGGGGCCAGATACGCAGTATTTT.

The sample holds many counts of this clonotype. The V gene is TRBV5-1, the J gene TRBJ1-4, with D unclear. CDR1 and CDR2 (germline): SGHRS, YFSETQ. V was shortened by 4 bases and J by 8 bases, with 18 bases between the two germline ends. CDR3 length equals 15 residues. CDR3 coding DNA: TGCGCCAGCAGCGAGGGATCCGGGTGGAAAGAAAAACTGTTTTTT. Protein: CASSEGSGWKEKLFF.

The chain combines TRBV28 with TRBJ2-7, with 7 bases matching TRBD1. Germline lookup yields CDR1 MDHEN and CDR2 SYDVKM. The CDR3 is 14 residues long. Trimming cost V 3 bases and J 5 bases; bases outside gene matches: 7. The DNA for the CDR3 is TGTGCCAGCAGTTTCGACAGGGTGTGGAACGAGCAGTACTTC. This gives the protein CASSFDRVWNEQYF.

The J gene is TRBJ2-3, the V gene TRBV3-1, with D perhaps TRBD2 (6 bases). The V gene's germline CDR1 is LGHDT and CDR2 YNNKEL (reference sequence). Trimming cost V 1 base and J 4 bases, with 12 bases left between them. The CDR3 extends over 15 amino acids. In DNA form, the CDR3 reads TGTGCCAGCAGCCAAGCGGGAGTAGGGCCAGATACGCAGTATTTT. Its protein is CASSQAGVGPDTQYF.

The table lists this clonotype with many counts. This chain joins TRBV29-1 and TRBJ2-1; 8 bases agree with TRBD1. With V trimmed by 7 bases and J by 6 bases, 14 bases remained unmatched. Germline V gene sequence: CDR1 SQVTM, CDR2 ANQGSEA. The CDR3 runs to 15 residues. CDR3 DNA: TGCAGCGCCGCGACAGGGGACACGAACCCCAATGAGCAGTTCTTC. Its translation is CSAATGDTNPNEQFF.

There are many counts of this clonotype. The gene calls are TRBV5-6 and TRBJ2-1; maybe TRBD1 (6 bases). Trimming stripped 7 bases from V and 0 bases from J, with 14 bases between. The germline CDR1 and CDR2 sequences are SGHDT and YYEEEE. This CDR3 has 15 amino acids. The CDR3 DNA reads as TGTGCCAGCTGGTTACAGGGAGTCTCCTACAATGAGCAGTTCTTC. This gives the protein CASWLQGVSYNEQFF. Supplemented by reference TRBV5-6 and TRBJ2-1, the full variable domain reads DAGVTQSPTHLIKTRGQQVTLRCSPKSGHDTVSWYQQALGQGPQFIFQYYEEEERQRGNFPDRFSGHQFPNYSSELNVNALLLGDSALYLCASWLQGVSYNEQFFGPGTRLTVL.

Only a few counts were recorded for this clonotype. The chain carries TRBV12-5 and TRBJ2-3; no reliable D call. In germline, CDR1 is LGHNT, CDR2 FRNRAP. V was pared by 1 base and J by 3 bases, with 5 bases between. The CDR3 is 13 residues long. CDR3 nucleotide sequence: TGTGCTAGTGGTTTGGGGGAAACAGATACGCAGTATTTT. Encoded protein: CASGLGETDTQYF.

The CDR3 loop reads CASRSTSRTSEQYV. CDR3 in DNA: TGTGCCAGTAGGTCTACTAGTCGGACGTCCGAGCAGTACGTC. V gene TRBV19 combines with J gene TRBJ2-7; weak D call: TRBD2 (5 bases). This CDR3 is 14 amino acids long. The germline CDR1 and CDR2 sequences are LNHDA and SQIVND (reference sequence). Between the trimmed V and J ends, which lost 6 bases and 6 bases, there was a span of 18 bases.

This clonotype was detected many times. V is TRBV9 and J is TRBJ1-2, with unresolved D. Germline lookup yields CDR1 SGDLS and CDR2 YYNGEE. This CDR3 comprises 12 residues. Trimming removed 0 bases at V and 5 bases at J, with 5 bases between. CDR3 coding DNA: TGTGCCAGCAGCGTAGTTGGGTATGGCTACACCTTC. It is translated as CASSVVGYGYTF.

This chain uses TRBV3-1 with TRBJ2-5; TRBD2 matches 9 bases. CDR1 is LGHDT and CDR2 is YNNKEL in the germline V gene (reference sequence). V lost 2 bases and J lost 3; bases outside the gene matches: 10. This CDR3 spans 17 amino acids. CDR3: CASSQPSAGLAEETQYF. As DNA, the CDR3 is TGTGCCAGCAGCCAACCCAGCGCGGGACTAGCTGAAGAGACCCAGTACTTC.

The chain uses TRBV20-1 and TRBJ2-1; 7 bases line up with TRBD2. V lost 3 bases to trimming and J lost 3 bases; unmatched junction nucleotides: 8. Germline-derived CDR1 and CDR2 are DFQATT and SNEGSKA (reference sequence). There are 15 residues in the CDR3. The CDR3 loop reads CSASSRRDYYNEQFF. The CDR3 DNA reads as TGCAGTGCTAGTTCCCGACGGGACTACTACAATGAGCAGTTCTTC.

This clonotype occurred many times. The chain recombines TRBV20-1 with TRBJ1-3; 8 nucleotides align to TRBD1. The germline V gene encodes CDR1 DFQATT and CDR2 SNEGSKA (reference sequence). J lost 7 bases, V lost 0 bases, and 5 bases had no gene match. The CDR3 is made up of 14 amino acids. DNA for the CDR3: TGCAGTGCTAGAGATCCGAGACAGGGGAACACCATATATTTT. Translated, it gives CSARDPRQGNTIYF.

The DNA of the CDR3 is TGTGCCAGCAGTTTCAACCAGGGGGTGACCACTGAAGCTTTCTTT. Translating it yields CASSFNQGVTTEAFF. The chain links TRBV28 to TRBJ1-1; 7 bases are a match to TRBD1. CDR1 is MDHEN and CDR2 is SYDVKM in the germline V gene. J was trimmed by 4 bases and V by 3 bases; bases with no gene match: 8. The CDR3 runs to 15 residues. Variable domain in full (rest from reference TRBV28 and TRBJ1-1): DVKVTQSSRYLVKRTGEKVFLECVQDMDHENMFWYRQDPGLGLRLIYFSYDVKMKEKGDIPEGYSVSREKKERFSLILESASTNQTSMYLCASSFNQGVTTEAFFGQGTRLTVV.

The chain recombines TRBV28 with TRBJ2-7; D unclear. This CDR3 spans 14 amino acids. Trimming removed 3 bases at V and 2 bases at J, with 11 bases between. Germline-derived CDR1 and CDR2 are MDHEN and SYDVKM. The CDR3 reads CASSFFSSPYEQYF. For the CDR3, the DNA is TGTGCCAGCAGTTTTTTCTCTTCGCCCTACGAGCAGTACTTC.

This clonotype appeared many times. J is TRBJ2-1 and V is TRBV5-1, with 8 bases that match TRBD1. V lost 9 bases, J lost 2 bases, and 10 bases stayed unmatched. CDR3 length: 15 residues. Germline V lookup: CDR1 SGHRS, CDR2 YFSETQ. CDR3 sequence (DNA): TGCGCCACTACCCTAGGACAGGGCCCCTACAATGAGCAGTTCTTC. Protein: CATTLGQGPYNEQFF.

This clonotype showed up just a few times. This chain links TRBV6-6 with TRBJ1-1; D unresolved. The V and J ends lost 2 bases and 0 bases respectively, with 4 bases between them. The CDR3 runs 13 residues. CDR1 is MNHNY and CDR2 is SVGAGI in the germline V gene (reference sequence). The CDR3 bases are TGTGCCAGCAGTTACGATATGAACACTGAAGCTTTCTTT. Amino acid sequence: CASSYDMNTEAFF.

The chain recombines TRBV29-1 with TRBJ1-1; perhaps TRBD1 as D (6 bases). The germline V gene has CDR1 SQVTM and CDR2 ANQGSEA. The CDR3 consists of 11 residues. Trimming cost V 4 bases and J 7 bases, with 10 bases left between them. The CDR3 loop reads CSVVRDNEAFF. The DNA of the CDR3 is TGCAGCGTTGTCCGGGACAATGAAGCTTTCTTT.

This clonotype was seen repeatedly, ten times or more. The gene calls are TRBV12-3 or TRBV12-4 and TRBJ2-1; 9 nucleotides line up with TRBD2. V shed 2 bases and J 1 base; nucleotides not matched to a gene: 12. The CDR3 is made up of 19 amino acids. This CDR3 reads CASSLFSRLAGRSYNEQFF. As DNA, the CDR3 is TGTGCCAGCAGTTTATTTTCCCGCCTAGCGGGAAGATCCTACAATGAGCAGTTCTTC.

Notes on this clonotype: Possible read error: a much larger clone is one base away. CDR3 loop: CAISETVDHGYTF. CDR3 nucleotide sequence: TGTGCCATCAGTGAGACAGTAGACCATGGCTACACCTTC. The rearrangement joins TRBV10-3 to TRBJ1-2, with D hard to call. Germline V lookup: CDR1 ENHRY, CDR2 SYGVKD. V shed 2 bases and J shed 6 bases, with 10 bases lying between them. This CDR3 is built from 13 residues.

The CDR3 DNA is TGTGCCACCAGTGATCTCTTGTGGCAAGGCTACACCTTC. It encodes CATSDLLWQGYTF. V is TRBV24-1 and J is TRBJ1-2; D remains ambiguous. Germline V gene lookup returns CDR1 KGHDR and CDR2 SFDVKD. This CDR3 spans 13 amino acids. V was trimmed by 3 bases and J by 8 bases, leaving 12 bases between them.